The sequence of this T cell receptor (beta chain) was determined in a study of shared clonotypes between healthy human individuals. General study results and limits: Estimated richness values were generally larger in naive subsets than in memory subsets.

The method was immunoSEQ multiplex PCR; TCRdb's version includes in-frame clones alone and lacks a portion of them. Altogether some 980,000 clones are present, less than 85% being singletons, with the ten largest covering around 1.4%. Regarding this clone: The antigen remains unidentified.

Trimming removed 5 bases at V and 1 base at J, with 9 bases between. Looked up from germline, CDR1 is SNHLY and CDR2 is FYNNEI. The CDR3 extends over 13 amino acids. All donors qualified as healthy HIV-negative adults and had experienced no recent acute infections or vaccinations. The clonotype was recovered from a man younger than 30 in good health. J is TRBJ2-7 and V is TRBV2, with a tentative D call TRBD1 (6 bases). The sequencing input was memory CD4+ T cells sorted from blood. Specified subset: CD45RA-negative fraction. The CDR3 is CASSSDRSYEQYF. The DNA of the CDR3 is TGTGCCAGCAGTTCCGACAGGTCCTACGAGCAGTACTTC.